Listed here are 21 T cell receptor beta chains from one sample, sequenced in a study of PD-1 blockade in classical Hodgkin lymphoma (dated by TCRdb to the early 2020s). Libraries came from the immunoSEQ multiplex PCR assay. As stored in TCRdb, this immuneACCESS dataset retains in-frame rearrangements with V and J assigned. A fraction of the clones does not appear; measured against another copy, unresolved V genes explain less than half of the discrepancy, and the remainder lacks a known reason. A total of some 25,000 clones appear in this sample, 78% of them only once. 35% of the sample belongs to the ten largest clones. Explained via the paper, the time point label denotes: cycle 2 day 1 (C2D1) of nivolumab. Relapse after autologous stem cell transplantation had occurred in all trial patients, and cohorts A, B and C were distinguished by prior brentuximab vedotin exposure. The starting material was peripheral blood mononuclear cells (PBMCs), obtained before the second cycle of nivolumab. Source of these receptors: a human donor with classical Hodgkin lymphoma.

The CDR3: CASTDFTEGGYTF. The CDR3, as DNA: TGTGCCAGCACCGATTTCACGGAGGGTGGCTACACCTTC. The chain links TRBV27 to TRBJ1-2; D gene ambiguous. The CDR3 totals 13 residues. V dropped 7 bases and J dropped 7 bases, with 16 bases sitting between them. Germline CDR1 MNHEY, CDR2 SMNVEV (reference sequence).

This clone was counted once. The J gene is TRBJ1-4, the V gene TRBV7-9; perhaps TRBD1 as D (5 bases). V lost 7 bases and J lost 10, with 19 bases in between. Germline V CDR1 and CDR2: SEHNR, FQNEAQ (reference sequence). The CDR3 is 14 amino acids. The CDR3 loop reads CASTRDLMWGKLFF. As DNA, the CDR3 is TGTGCCAGCACCCGGGACCTTATGTGGGGAAAACTGTTTTTT.

The CDR3 DNA reads TGTGCCAGCAGTAACGGACAGGAGAATCAGCCCCAGCATTTT. Protein: CASSNGQENQPQHF. V usage is TRBV6-5 and J usage is TRBJ1-5, with 7 bases that match TRBD1. V was clipped by 5 bases and J by 4 bases; unmatched bases: 5. The germline V gene encodes CDR1 MNHEY and CDR2 SVGAGI. The CDR3 is 14 residues long.

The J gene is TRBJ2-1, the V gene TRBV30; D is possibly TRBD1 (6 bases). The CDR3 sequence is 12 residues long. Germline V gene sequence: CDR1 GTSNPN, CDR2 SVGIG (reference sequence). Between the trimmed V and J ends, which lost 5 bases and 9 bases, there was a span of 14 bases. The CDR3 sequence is CAWGKGVVEQFF. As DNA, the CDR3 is TGTGCCTGGGGAAAGGGGGTCGTTGAGCAGTTCTTC.

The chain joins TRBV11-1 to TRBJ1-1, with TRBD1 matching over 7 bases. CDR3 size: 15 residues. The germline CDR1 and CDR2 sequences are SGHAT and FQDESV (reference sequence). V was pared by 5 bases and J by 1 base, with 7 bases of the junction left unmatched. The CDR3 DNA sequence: TGTGCCAGCAGCACCCGGACAGGCCCGAACACTGAAGCTTTCTTT. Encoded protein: CASSTRTGPNTEAFF.

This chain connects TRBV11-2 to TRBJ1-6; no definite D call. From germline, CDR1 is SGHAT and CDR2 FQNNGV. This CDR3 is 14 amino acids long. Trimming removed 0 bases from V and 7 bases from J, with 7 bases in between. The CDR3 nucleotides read TGTGCCAGCAGCTTAGAGACAAGGAATTCACCCCTCCACTTT. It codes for CASSLETRNSPLHF.

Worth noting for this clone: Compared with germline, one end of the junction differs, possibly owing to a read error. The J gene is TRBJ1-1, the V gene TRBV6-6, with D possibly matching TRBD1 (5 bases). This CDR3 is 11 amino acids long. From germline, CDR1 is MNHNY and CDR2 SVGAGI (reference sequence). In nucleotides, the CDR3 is TGTGCCAGCAGTTACCAGGGAGCAGCTGCGTTT. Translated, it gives CASSYQGAAAF.

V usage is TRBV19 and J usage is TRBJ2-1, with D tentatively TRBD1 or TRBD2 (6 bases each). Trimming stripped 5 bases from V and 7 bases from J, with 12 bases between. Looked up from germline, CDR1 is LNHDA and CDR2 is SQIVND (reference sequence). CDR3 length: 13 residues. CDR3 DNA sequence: TGTGCCAGTAGTTGGGGGGCTCGAAATGAGCAGTTCTTC. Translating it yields CASSWGARNEQFF.

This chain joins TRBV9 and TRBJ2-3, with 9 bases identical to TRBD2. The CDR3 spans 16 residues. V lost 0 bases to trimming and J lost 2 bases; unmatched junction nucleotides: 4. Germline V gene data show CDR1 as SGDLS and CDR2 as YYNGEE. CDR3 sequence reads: CASSVDQRGDTDTQYF. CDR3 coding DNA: TGTGCCAGCAGCGTAGATCAGCGGGGGGACACAGATACGCAGTATTTT.

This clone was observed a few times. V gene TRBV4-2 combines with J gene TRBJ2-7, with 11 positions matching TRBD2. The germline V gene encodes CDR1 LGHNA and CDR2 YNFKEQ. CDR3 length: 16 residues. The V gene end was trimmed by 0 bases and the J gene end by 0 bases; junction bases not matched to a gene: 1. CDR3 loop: CASSQETSGGSYEQYF. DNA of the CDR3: TGTGCCAGCAGCCAAGAAACTAGCGGGGGCTCCTACGAGCAGTACTTC.

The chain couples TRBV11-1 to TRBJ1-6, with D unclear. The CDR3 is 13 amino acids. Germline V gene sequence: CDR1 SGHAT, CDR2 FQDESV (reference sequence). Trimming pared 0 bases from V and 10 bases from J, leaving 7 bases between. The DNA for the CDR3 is TGTGCCAGCAGCTTAGCGCGGCTATCACCCCTCCACTTT. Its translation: CASSLARLSPLHF.

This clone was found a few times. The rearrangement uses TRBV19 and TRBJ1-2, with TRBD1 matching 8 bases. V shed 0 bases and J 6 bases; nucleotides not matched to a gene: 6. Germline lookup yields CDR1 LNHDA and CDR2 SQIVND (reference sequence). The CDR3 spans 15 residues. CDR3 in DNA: TGTGCCAGTAGTATAGATGGGGACAGGAAGAATGGCTACACCTTC. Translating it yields CASSIDGDRKNGYTF.

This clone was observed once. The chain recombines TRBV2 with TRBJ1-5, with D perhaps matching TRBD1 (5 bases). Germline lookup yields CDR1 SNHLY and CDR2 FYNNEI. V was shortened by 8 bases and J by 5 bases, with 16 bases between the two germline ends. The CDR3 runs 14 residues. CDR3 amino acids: CASRLDRLYQPQHF. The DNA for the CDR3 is TGTGCCAGCCGATTAGACAGACTATATCAGCCCCAGCATTTT. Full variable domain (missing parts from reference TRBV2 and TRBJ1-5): EPEVTQTPSHQVTQMGQEVILRCVPISNHLYFYWYRQILGQKVEFLVSFYNNEISEKSEIFDDQFSVERPDGSNFTLKIRSTKLEDSAMYFCASRLDRLYQPQHFGDGTRLSIL.

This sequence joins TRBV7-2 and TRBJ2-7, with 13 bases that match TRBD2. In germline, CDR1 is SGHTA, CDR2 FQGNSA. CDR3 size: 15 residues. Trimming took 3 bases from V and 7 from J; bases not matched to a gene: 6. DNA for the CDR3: TGTGCCAGCAGCTTTACTAGCGGGGGGGCCCGAGAGCAGTACTTC. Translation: CASSFTSGGAREQYF. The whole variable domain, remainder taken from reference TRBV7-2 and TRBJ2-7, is GAGVSQSPSNKVTEKGKDVELRCDPISGHTALYWYRQSLGQGLEFLIYFQGNSAPDKSGLPSDRFSAERTGGSVSTLTIQRTQQEDSAVYLCASSFTSGGAREQYFGPGTRLTVT.

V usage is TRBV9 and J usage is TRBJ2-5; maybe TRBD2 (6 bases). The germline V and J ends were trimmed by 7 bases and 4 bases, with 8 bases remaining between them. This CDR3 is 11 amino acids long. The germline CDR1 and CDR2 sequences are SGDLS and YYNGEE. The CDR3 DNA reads TGTGCCAGCGGAGCGGGAGAGACCCAGTACTTC. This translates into CASGAGETQYF.

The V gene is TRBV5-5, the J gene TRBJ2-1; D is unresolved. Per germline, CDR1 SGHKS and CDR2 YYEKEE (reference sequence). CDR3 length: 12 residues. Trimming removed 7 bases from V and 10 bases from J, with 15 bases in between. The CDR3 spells CASLSRLDEQFF. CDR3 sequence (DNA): TGTGCCAGCCTAAGCCGTTTGGACGAGCAGTTCTTC.

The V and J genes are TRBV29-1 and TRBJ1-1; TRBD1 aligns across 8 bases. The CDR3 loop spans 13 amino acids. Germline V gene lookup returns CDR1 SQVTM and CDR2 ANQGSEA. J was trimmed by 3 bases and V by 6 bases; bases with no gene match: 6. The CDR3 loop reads CSVKTGVDTEAFF. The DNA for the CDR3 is TGCAGCGTAAAGACAGGGGTCGACACTGAAGCTTTCTTT.

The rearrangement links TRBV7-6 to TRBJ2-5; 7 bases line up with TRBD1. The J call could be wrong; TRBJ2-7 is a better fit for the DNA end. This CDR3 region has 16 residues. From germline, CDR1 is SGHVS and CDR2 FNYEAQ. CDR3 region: CASSLATGTVSYEQYF. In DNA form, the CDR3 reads TGTGCCAGCAGCTTAGCAACCGGGACAGTCTCCTACGAGCAGTACTTC.

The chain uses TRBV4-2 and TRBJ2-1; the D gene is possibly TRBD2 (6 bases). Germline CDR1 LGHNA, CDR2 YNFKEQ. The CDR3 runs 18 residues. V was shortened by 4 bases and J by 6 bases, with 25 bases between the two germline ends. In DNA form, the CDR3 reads TGTGCCAGCAGCCCCCGCCCGGGGAGGTACAACCCCAGCAATGAGCAGTTCTTC. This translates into CASSPRPGRYNPSNEQFF.

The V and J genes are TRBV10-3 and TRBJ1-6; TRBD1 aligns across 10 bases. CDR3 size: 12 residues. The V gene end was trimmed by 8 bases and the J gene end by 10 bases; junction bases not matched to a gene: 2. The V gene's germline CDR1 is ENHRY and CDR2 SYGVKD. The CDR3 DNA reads TGTGCCATCGGGACAGGGGACTCACCCCTCCACTTT. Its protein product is CAIGTGDSPLHF.

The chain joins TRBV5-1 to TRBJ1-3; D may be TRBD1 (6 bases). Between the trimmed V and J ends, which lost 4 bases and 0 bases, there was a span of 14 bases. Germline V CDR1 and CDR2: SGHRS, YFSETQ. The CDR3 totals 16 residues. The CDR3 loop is CASSPTGSNSGNTIYF. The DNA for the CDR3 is TGCGCCAGCAGCCCGACAGGCTCTAACTCTGGAAACACCATATATTTT.